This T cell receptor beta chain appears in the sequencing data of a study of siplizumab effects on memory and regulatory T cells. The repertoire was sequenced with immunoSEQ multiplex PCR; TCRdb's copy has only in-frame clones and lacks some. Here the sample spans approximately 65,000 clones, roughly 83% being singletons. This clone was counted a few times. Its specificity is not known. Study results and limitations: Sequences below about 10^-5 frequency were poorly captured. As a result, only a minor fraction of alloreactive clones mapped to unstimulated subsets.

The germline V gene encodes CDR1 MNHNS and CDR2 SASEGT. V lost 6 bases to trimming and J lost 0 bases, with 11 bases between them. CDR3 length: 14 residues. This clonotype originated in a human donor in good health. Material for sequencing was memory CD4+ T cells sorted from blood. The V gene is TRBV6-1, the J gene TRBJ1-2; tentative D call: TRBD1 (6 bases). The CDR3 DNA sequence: TGTGCCAGCAGAACACAGGGAACTAACTATGGCTACACCTTC. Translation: CASRTQGTNYGYTF.